This record covers a single T cell receptor beta chain. Its antigen is currently unknown. Every isolated RNA sample was fully reverse transcribed, so sequencing captured expressed TCRB transcripts. This table comes from immunoSEQ multiplex PCR, and its TCRdb copy is limited to in-frame clones, with some not included. The sample comprises 40,000 to 45,000 clones, 66% of which are singletons, and roughly 2.2% rests with the top ten. The data belong to a study of beta chain features in type 1 diabetes. Background on the study: Healthy donors and patients showed comparable age, gender and cell yields.

CDR1 DFQATT and CDR2 SNEGSKA come from the germline V gene (reference sequence). The length of the CDR3 is 11 residues. Study-level points and caveats: Shortening of TCRB CDR3s, moderate but significant, appeared in all four CD4+ subsets of Type 1 diabetes patients. PCR might preferentially amplify shorter templates, equally in patients and controls.

The sequenced material came from Tregs from blood. V is TRBV20-1 and J is TRBJ1-1; 7 nucleotides align to TRBD1. The sequence was collected from a woman aged 18-35 years with type 1 diabetes. CDR3 nucleotide sequence: TGCAGGGGGGACAGGAACACTGAAGCTTTCTTT. Amino acid sequence: CRGDRNTEAFF.